A single T cell receptor (beta chain) is shown here with its context. There are many counts of this clonotype. No cognate antigen has been identified for it. No base-level quality is on record; no much larger clone is a single base apart. The data were obtained in a study of T cells in Graves' hyperthyroidism and ophthalmopathy (dated by TCRdb to about 2019). In terms of the full investigation: Peripheral blood was collected at initial diagnosis, before any treatment. TCR V-J signatures able to tell the groups apart were searched for in a discovery cohort of 95 to 100 patients, of whom about 40 had Graves' ophthalmopathy and more than 55 had stable Graves' hyperthyroidism. Whether ophthalmopathy could be predicted prospectively was tested in an independent validation cohort made up of 18 to 20 hyperthyroidism patients plus 17 patients who later progressed to ophthalmopathy. The 100 discovery patients were randomly split 7:3 into training and test sets. Thyroid tissue and blood T-cell repertoires from over 5 Graves' hyperthyroidism patients were also compared in the study. After blood sampling, hyperthyroidism patients were treated with methimazole at a starting dose of 30 mg daily, and ophthalmopathy patients were treated with high-dose intravenous methylprednisolone. TCR Vbeta CDR3 sequencing of fewer than 150 peripheral blood samples (over 40 ophthalmopathy, about 75 hyperthyroidism and some 17 progressor patients) is reported in the paper. Broader findings and caveats from the paper: Ophthalmopathy was separated from stable hyperthyroidism by a 13 V-J signature model, with roughly 88% sensitivity and approximately 81% specificity obtained in cross-validation and 80%/75% obtained in testing. Most expanded thyroid clonotypes (frequency above 0.001) were also found in blood, which suggests that blood repertoires may mirror thyroid immune responses. During validation, the model predicted progression to ophthalmopathy a median of about 5.9 months ahead of onset, with almost 71% sensitivity and 72.22% specificity. No statistical method was used to set the sample size in advance, and investigators knew the group allocation.

A patient counted as having stable Graves' hyperthyroidism if no progression to ophthalmopathy occurred over 18 months of follow-up. Hyperthyroidism patients were aged 18 to 65 years and newly diagnosed, with disease duration of less than 2 months. Exclusion was applied to patients with uncontrolled infections, other autoimmune diseases, pregnancy or lactation. Diagnoses relied on clinical symptoms, serum thyroxine and TRAb, thyroid ultrasound and orbital computed tomography. Ficoll-Paque density gradient centrifugation was used to isolate PBMCs from under 11 ml of fresh peripheral blood. Total RNA was extracted with Trizol reagent, and quality was checked on an Agilent 2100 Bioanalyzer. The junction carries 9 bases between V and J, which are trimmed by 1 base and 6 bases respectively. Reading from cysteine to phenylalanine, the CDR3 counts 14 amino acids. This entry keeps only the CDR3 DNA: 42 bases, framed from base 1. CDR1 is given as SGHAT and CDR2 as FQNNGV, both from the germline V gene.

The TCR beta CDR3 regions were amplified from the RNA transcripts. The TCR CDR3 was subjected to a first round of RT-PCR using the HTBI primer set and the Qiagen OneStep RT-PCR kit. A second multiplex PCR round built the libraries, followed by size selection and purification. Libraries were sequenced paired-end with 100 bp reads on an Illumina HiSeq2000. As for the original processing: SOAPnuke was used to process the raw data, removing reads that contained adapters or uncalled bases, had a mean Phred below 15, or lacked an exact match to the constant primer or identifier. High-quality paired reads were merged using COPE v1.2.5, and each unique nucleotide sequence was defined as a clonotype. MiTCR v1.1 was used to align the clonotypes against IMGT TRBV, TRBD and TRBJ reference segments. The analysis included only V-J combinations with a frequency above 0.0001, which together covered over 98% of the repertoires. A TCS score was defined as the ratio of F50 (clonal expansion) to E x V (chaos), with BLOSUM62-based TCRdist applied between CDR3 peptides within each V-J. Welch's t-statistics and random forest reduced 500 to 550 V-J features to 10 to 15, which were used in a naive Bayes classifier (R e1071). TCRdb applied fastp at Q25 and MiXCR to the public reads, then kept only in-frame beta chains. Each CDR3 protein gets just one entry, which takes the most common genes and DNA from the rows behind it. Here the V and J calls rest on TCRdb's processing, not on the authors' analysis. This sample gives 650,000 to 750,000 distinct CDR3 sequences in total; roughly 15% of them show up just once. Roughly 10% of the sample is in the top ten clones.

This TCR came from a woman aged 18-29 years with Graves' hyperthyroidism. Source material: blood. The rearrangement combines TRBV11-2 with TRBJ2-2, with the identity of the D gene unclear. The CDR3 protein is CASSLVRRPGELFF. The nucleotide sequence reads as follows: TGTGCCAGCAGCTTAGTCAGACGACCCGGGGAGCTGTTTTTT.